This TCR beta chain was identified in a study of PD-L1 blockade in urothelial cancer. Whole-study context: Atezolizumab, begun by patients in the mid-2010s, was given at 1,200 mg intravenously every 3 weeks.

V shed 6 bases and J shed 5 bases, with 22 bases lying between them. CDR1 is SNHLY, CDR2 FYNNEI, per germline. CDR3 size: 16 residues. As to time point: peripheral blood 6 weeks after treatment start. Locally advanced or metastatic urothelial carcinoma affected all patients. In this sample, this clone turned up once. Assay used: immunoSEQ multiplex PCR; TCRdb lists only in-frame clones, some missing. Of 35,000 to 45,000 clones in the sample, about 89% were seen once. The material sequenced was PBMCs, taken around atezolizumab (anti-PD-L1) treatment. This clonotype was sampled from a man in his sixties or seventies with urothelial cancer. This chain connects TRBV2 to TRBJ2-5; D might be TRBD1 (6 bases). The DNA for the CDR3 is TGTGCCAGCAGGAGGGACCGGGCAGGGGCCAGGGAGACCCAGTACTTC. It encodes CASRRDRAGARETQYF.